This T cell receptor beta chain comes out of a study of T cell changes during pregnancy in multiple sclerosis. In germline, CDR1 is SGHAT, CDR2 FQNNGV. The V end was cut by 0 bases, the J end by 3 bases, with 8 bases between. This CDR3 has 14 amino acids. Sequenced by immunoSEQ multiplex PCR; TCRdb stores in-frame clones only, minus some. Of about 110,000 clones in the sample, 85% to 95% were seen once. This sequence was found in a female donor with multiple sclerosis, enrolled in a pregnancy study. The sequenced sample was peripheral blood, obtained after pregnancy. The rearrangement links TRBV11-2 to TRBJ1-2; D is possibly TRBD1 (5 bases). The CDR3 nucleotides read TGTGCCAGCAGCTTAGACAGGGTTGACTATGGCTACACCTTC. Protein product: CASSLDRVDYGYTF.